Listed below are T cell receptor beta chains from one sample, sequenced in a study of monozygotic twins with inflammatory bowel disease. TCRdb reworked the 5' RACE reads into one entry per CDR3 protein, no DNA. The repertoire shows approximately 390,000 distinct CDR3 sequences; the top ten hold around 2.3%. Sequenced material: blood. The receptors stem from a human donor with ulcerative colitis or Crohn's disease, or a healthy co-twin of an affected twin (not recorded which). CDR3s include the opening cysteine and the closing phenylalanine or tryptophan. The order of the fields is J gene, V gene, CDR3 length, CDR3 protein.

>TRBJ2-2|TRBV6-4|14
CASKGDSNTGELFF
>TRBJ2-4|TRBV28|13
CASTPGQGDIQYF
>TRBJ2-5|TRBV7-9|14
CASSEGTTQETQYF
>TRBJ1-1|TRBV9|15
CASSVATGMGTEAFF
>TRBJ2-7|TRBV6-2/TRBV6-3|15
CASSFSRDRVSEQYF
>TRBJ1-4|TRBV12-3/TRBV12-4|16
CASSLVRGVTNEKLFF
>TRBJ1-6|TRBV5-4|15
CASSLGDRGFSPLHF
>TRBJ1-2|TRBV28|18
CASSSPPGGTGRLYGYTF
>TRBJ2-2|TRBV5-4|15
CASRRGLENTGELFF
>TRBJ1-1|TRBV7-2|14
CASSPLRGTAEAFF
>TRBJ2-3|TRBV20-1|14
CSARAGPTTDTQYF
>TRBJ1-1|TRBV20-1|13
CSAIKQTNTEAFF
>TRBJ2-2|TRBV4-1|17
CASSQAPGTGSTGELFF
>TRBJ1-5|TRBV5-1|14
CASSLWPENQPQHF
>TRBJ2-5|TRBV7-2|13
CASAKGRVETQYF